This T cell receptor (beta chain) emerged from a study of cytomegalovirus exposure and HLA in healthy donors. This CDR3 has 13 residues. The ends lost 8 bases at V and 6 bases at J; junction bases unmatched: 6. Germline CDR1 reads ENHRY; CDR2 reads SYGVKD. Primers included in the PCR were 60 Vbeta and 13 Jbeta primers. Measured with immunoSEQ multiplex PCR; TCRdb has only the in-frame clones, and not every one. Among about 110,000 clones listed, approximately 58% were seen once. Points from the study as a whole: TCR beta chain V- and J-gene trimming was linked, in a later analysis, to a missense variant in DCLRE1C.

With regard to this clone: The antigen remains unidentified.

Material for sequencing was PBMCs. The chain couples TRBV10-3 to TRBJ2-1, with 8 bases that match TRBD2. This TCR was sampled from a woman aged 30 to 39 in good health and CMV-seronegative. The CDR3 nucleotides read TGTGCCATCGCAACTAGCGGCGGCAATGAGCAGTTCTTC. Its translation: CAIATSGGNEQFF.